This TCR beta chain was profiled in a study of shared clonotypes between healthy human individuals. The naive CD8 fraction comprised CD45RO-negative cells positively selected for CCR7 and excluded terminally differentiated effector memory CD45RA+ cells. Some clones are missing from TCRdb's copy, which holds only in-frame ones; the method was immunoSEQ multiplex PCR. The sample contains under 1 million clones, 85% to 95% of which appear only once. After removal of 4 bases from V and 3 bases from J, the junction contained 3 bases not matched to a gene. Looked up from germline, CDR1 is MGHDK and CDR2 is SYGVNS. There are 13 residues in the CDR3.

The sequenced sample was naive CD8+ T cells sorted from blood. The chain uses TRBV25-1 and TRBJ2-7; 7 nucleotides agree with TRBD1. The sequence came from a man younger than 40 in good health. In nucleotides, the CDR3 is TGTGCCAGCAGTGGAGGACAGGACTACGAGCAGTACTTC. This sequence encodes CASSGGQDYEQYF.